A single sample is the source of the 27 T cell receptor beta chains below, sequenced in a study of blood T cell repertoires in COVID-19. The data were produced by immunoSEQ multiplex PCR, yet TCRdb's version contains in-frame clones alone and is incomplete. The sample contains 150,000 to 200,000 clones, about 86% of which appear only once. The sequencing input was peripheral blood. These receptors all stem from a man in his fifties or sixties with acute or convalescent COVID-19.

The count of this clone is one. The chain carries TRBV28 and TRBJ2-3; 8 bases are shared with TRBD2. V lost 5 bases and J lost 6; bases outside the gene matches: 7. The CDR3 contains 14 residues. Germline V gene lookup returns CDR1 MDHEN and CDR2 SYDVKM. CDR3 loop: CASSRISGADTQYF. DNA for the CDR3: TGTGCCAGCAGTCGGATTAGCGGGGCCGATACGCAGTATTTT.

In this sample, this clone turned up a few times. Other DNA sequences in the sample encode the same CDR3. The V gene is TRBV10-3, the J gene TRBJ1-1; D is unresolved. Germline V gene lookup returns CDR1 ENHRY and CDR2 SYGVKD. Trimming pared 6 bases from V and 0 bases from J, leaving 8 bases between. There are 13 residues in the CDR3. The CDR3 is CAIRRDLNTEAFF. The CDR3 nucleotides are TGTGCCATCAGGCGAGACTTGAACACTGAAGCTTTCTTT.

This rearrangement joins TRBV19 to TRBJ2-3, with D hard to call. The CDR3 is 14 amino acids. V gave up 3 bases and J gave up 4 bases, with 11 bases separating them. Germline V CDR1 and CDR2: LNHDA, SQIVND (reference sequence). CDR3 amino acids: CASSMGLSADTQYF. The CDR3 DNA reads TGTGCCAGTAGTATGGGTTTGAGCGCAGATACGCAGTATTTT. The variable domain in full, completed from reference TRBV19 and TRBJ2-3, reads DGGITQSPKYLFRKEGQNVTLSCEQNLNHDAMYWYRQDPGQGLRLIYYSQIVNDFQKGDIAEGYSVSREKKESFPLTVTSAQKNPTAFYLCASSMGLSADTQYFGPGTRLTVL.

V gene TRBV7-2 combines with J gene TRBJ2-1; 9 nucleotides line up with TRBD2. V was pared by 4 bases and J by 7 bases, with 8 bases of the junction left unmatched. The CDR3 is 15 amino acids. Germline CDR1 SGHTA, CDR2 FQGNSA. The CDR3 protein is CASSSLGTSPNEQFF. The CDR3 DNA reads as TGTGCCAGCAGCTCCCTAGGGACTAGCCCAAATGAGCAGTTCTTC. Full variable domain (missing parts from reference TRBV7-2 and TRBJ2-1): GAGVSQSPSNKVTEKGKDVELRCDPISGHTALYWYRQSLGQGLEFLIYFQGNSAPDKSGLPSDRFSAERTGGSVSTLTIQRTQQEDSAVYLCASSSLGTSPNEQFFGPGTRLTVL.

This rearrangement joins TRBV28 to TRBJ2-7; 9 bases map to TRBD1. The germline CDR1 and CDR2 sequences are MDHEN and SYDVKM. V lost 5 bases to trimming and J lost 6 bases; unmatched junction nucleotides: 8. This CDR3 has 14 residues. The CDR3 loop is CASSVAGQGIEQYF. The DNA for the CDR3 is TGTGCCAGCAGTGTCGCGGGACAGGGTATCGAGCAGTACTTC.

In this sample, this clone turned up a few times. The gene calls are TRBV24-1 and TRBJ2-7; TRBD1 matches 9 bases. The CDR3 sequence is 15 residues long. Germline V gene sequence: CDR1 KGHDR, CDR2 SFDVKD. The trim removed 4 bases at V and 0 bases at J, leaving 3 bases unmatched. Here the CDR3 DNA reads TGTGCCACCAGTGACCACAGGGGGCACTCCTACGAGCAGTACTTC. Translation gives CATSDHRGHSYEQYF.

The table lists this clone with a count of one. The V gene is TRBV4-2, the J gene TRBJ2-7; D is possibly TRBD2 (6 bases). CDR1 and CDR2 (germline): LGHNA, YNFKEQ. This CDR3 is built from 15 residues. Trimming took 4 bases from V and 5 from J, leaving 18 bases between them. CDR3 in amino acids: CASSRERALMDEQYF. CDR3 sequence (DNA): TGTGCCAGCAGCCGTGAGCGGGCCCTGATGGACGAGCAGTACTTC.

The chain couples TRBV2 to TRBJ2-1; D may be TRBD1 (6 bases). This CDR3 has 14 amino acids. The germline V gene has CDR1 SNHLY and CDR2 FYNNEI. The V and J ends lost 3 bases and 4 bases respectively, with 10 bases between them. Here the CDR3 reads CASSELQGYNEQFF. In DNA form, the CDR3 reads TGTGCCAGCAGTGAGTTACAGGGATACAATGAGCAGTTCTTC.

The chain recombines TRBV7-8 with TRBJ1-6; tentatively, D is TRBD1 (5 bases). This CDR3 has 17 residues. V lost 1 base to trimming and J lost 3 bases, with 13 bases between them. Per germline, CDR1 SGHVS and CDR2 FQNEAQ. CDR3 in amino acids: CASSLVDSRYYNSPLHF. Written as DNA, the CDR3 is TGTGCCAGCAGCTTAGTTGACAGCCGATACTATAATTCACCCCTCCACTTT. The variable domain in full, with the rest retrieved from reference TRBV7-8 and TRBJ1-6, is GAGVSQSPRYKVAKRGQDVALRCDPISGHVSLFWYQQALGQGPEFLTYFQNEAQLDKSGLPSDRFFAERPEGSVSTLKIQRTQQEDSAVYLCASSLVDSRYYNSPLHFGNGTRLTVT.

CDR3 region: CASSLGSRGVFF. CDR3 DNA sequence: TGTGCCAGCAGTTTAGGGAGCCGAGGAGTGTTTTTT. The rearrangement uses TRBV12-3 or TRBV12-4 and TRBJ1-4; D remains unclear. The CDR3 extends over 12 amino acids. V was shortened by 1 base and J by 15 bases, with 12 bases between the two germline ends.

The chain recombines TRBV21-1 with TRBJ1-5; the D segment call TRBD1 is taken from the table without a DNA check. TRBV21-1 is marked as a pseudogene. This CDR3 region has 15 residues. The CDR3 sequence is CASSPFPTVDQPQHF. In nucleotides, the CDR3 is TGTGCCAGCAGCCCCTTCCCGACAGTCGATCAGCCCCAGCATTTT.

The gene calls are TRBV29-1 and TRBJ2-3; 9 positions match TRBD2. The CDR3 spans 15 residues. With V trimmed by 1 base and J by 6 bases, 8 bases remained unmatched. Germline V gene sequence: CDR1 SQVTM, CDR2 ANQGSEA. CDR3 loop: CSVEGSASGTDTQYF. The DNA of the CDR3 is TGCAGCGTTGAAGGTTCGGCTAGCGGGACGGATACGCAGTATTTT.

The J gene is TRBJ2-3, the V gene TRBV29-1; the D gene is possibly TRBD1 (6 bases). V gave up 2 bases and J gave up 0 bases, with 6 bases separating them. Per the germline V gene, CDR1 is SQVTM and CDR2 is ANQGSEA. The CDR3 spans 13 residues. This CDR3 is CSVERGSTDTQYF. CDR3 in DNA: TGCAGCGTTGAAAGGGGGAGCACAGATACGCAGTATTTT.

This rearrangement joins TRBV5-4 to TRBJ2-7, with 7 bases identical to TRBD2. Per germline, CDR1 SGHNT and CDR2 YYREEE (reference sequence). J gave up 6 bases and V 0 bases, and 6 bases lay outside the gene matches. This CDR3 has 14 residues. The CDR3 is CASSLEGGPGEQYF. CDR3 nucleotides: TGTGCCAGCAGCTTGGAGGGAGGGCCCGGCGAGCAGTACTTC.

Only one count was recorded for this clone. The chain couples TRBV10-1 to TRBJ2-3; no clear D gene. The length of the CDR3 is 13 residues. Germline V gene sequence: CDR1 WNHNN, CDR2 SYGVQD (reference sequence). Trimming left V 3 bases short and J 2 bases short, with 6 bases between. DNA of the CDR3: TGCGCCAGCAGTGATTACAACACAGATACGCAGTATTTT. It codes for CASSDYNTDTQYF.

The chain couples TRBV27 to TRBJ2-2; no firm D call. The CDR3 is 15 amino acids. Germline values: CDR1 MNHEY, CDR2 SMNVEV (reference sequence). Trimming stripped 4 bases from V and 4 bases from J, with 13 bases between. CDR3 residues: CASSYSPGSTGELFF. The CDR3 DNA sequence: TGTGCCAGCAGTTATTCCCCAGGTAGCACCGGGGAGCTGTTTTTT.

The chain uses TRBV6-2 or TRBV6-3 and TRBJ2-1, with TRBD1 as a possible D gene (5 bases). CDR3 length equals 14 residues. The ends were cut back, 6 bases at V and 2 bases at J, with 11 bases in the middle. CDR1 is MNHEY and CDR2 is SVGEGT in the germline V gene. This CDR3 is CASSGQSAYNEQFF. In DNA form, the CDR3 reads TGTGCCAGCAGCGGACAATCGGCCTACAATGAGCAGTTCTTC.

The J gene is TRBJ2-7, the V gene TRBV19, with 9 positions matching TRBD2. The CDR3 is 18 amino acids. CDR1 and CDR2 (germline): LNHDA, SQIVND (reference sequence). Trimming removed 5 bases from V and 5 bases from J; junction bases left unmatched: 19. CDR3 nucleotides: TGTGCCAGTAGTCGGGGGGGTAGCGGGAGAATTTTCCCCCACGAGCAGTACTTC. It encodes CASSRGGSGRIFPHEQYF.

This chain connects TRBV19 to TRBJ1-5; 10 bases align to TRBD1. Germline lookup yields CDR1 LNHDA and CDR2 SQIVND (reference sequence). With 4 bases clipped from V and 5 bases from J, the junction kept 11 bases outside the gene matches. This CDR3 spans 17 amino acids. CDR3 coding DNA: TGTGCCAGTAGTACCCTAAGGACAGGGGGGAACCATCAGCCCCAGCATTTT. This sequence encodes CASSTLRTGGNHQPQHF.

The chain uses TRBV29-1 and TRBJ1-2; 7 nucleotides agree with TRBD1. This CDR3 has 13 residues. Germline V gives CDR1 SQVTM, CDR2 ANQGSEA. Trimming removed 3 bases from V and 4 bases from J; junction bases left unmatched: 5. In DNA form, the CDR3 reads TGCAGCGTTGAGGACAGGAGGAGCTATGGCTACACCTTC. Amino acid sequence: CSVEDRRSYGYTF.

The CDR3 DNA follows: TGTGCCAGCAGAGGACCATTGACAGCTGAAGCTTTCTTT. It specifies CASRGPLTAEAFF. The chain employs TRBV2 and TRBJ1-1; maybe TRBD1 (5 bases). The germline CDR1 and CDR2 sequences are SNHLY and FYNNEI. CDR3 length equals 13 residues. V lost 6 bases to trimming and J lost 6 bases, with 14 bases between them.

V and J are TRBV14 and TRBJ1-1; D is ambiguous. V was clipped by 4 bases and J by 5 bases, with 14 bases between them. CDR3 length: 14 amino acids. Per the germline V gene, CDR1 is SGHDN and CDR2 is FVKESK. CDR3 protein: CASSPRLGETEAFF. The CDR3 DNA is TGTGCCAGCAGCCCACGGTTGGGAGAAACTGAAGCTTTCTTT.

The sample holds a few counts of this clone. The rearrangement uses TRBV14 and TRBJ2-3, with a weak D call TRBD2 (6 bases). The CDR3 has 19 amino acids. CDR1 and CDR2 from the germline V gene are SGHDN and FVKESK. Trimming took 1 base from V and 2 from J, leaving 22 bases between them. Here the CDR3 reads CASSQGGGLASTSTDTQYF. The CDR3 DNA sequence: TGTGCCAGCAGCCAAGGGGGTGGCCTAGCGTCGACTTCCACAGATACGCAGTATTTT.

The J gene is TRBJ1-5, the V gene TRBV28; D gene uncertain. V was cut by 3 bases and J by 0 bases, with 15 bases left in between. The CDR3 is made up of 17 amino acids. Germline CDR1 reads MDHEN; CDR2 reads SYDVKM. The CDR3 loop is CASSFLPRQLSNQPQHF. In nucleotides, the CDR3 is TGTGCCAGCAGTTTTCTTCCTCGACAACTTAGCAATCAGCCCCAGCATTTT.

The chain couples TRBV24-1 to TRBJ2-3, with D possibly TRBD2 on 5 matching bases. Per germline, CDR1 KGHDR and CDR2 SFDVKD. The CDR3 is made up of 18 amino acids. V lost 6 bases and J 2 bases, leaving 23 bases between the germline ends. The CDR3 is CATSPTASGREVTDTQYF. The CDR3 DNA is TGTGCCACCAGTCCCACTGCTTCTGGGAGAGAGGTCACAGATACGCAGTATTTT.

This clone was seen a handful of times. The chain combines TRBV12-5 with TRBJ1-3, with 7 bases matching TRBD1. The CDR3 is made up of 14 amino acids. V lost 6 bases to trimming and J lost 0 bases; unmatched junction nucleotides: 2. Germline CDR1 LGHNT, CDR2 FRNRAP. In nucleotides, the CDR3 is TGTGCTAGTGGCCAGGGGGGCTCTGGAAACACCATATATTTT. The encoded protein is CASGQGGSGNTIYF.

The chain's CDR3 is CASSPGGRGAGQNNEQFF. The DNA of the CDR3 is TGCGCCAGCAGCCCAGGAGGCAGGGGGGCTGGCCAAAACAATGAGCAGTTCTTC. This chain links TRBV5-1 with TRBJ2-1, with D possibly matching TRBD1 (7 bases). The V gene's germline CDR1 is SGHRS and CDR2 YFSETQ. The CDR3 loop spans 18 amino acids. Deletions cut 4 bases from V and 5 bases from J, with 25 bases between.